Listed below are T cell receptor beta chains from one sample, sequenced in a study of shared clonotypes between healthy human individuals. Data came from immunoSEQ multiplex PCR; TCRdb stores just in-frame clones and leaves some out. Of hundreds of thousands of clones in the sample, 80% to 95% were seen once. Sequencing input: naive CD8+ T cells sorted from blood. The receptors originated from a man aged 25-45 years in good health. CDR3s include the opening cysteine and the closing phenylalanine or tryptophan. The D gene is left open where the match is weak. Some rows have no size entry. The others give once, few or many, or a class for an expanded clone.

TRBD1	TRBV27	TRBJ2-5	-	CASSSRDRKQETQYF	TGTGCCAGCAGTTCCCGGGACAGAAAACAAGAGACCCAGTACTTC
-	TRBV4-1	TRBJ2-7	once	CASSQGLAGLGAQQYF	TGCGCCAGCAGCCAAGGTTTGGCGGGACTCGGGGCCCAGCAGTACTTC
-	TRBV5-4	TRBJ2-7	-	CASVDLNSYEQYF	TGTGCCAGCGTGGATTTGAACTCTTACGAGCAGTACTTC
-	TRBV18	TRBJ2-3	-	CASSPSRTGTDTQYF	TGTGCCAGCTCCCCTTCTCGGACCGGCACAGATACGCAGTATTTT
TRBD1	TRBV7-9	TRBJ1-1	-	CASSLGQGGYTEAFF	TGTGCCAGCAGCCTCGGACAGGGCGGATACACTGAAGCTTTCTTT
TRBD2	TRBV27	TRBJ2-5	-	CASSWGLVAGGFQETQYF	TGTGCCAGCAGTTGGGGTTTGGTAGCGGGAGGCTTTCAAGAGACCCAGTACTTC
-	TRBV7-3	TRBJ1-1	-	CASSLTGGENTEAFF	TGTGCCAGCAGCTTAACCGGGGGGGAGAACACTGAAGCTTTCTTT
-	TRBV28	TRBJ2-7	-	CASSSTSAEQYF	TGTGCCAGCAGTTCGACTAGTGCTGAACAGTACTTC
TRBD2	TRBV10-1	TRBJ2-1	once	CASSESVGLAVEQFF	TGCGCCAGCAGTGAGTCGGTGGGACTAGCAGTTGAGCAGTTCTTC
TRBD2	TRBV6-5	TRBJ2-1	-	CASGTSGRTEQFF	TGTGCCAGCGGGACTAGCGGGAGGACGGAGCAGTTCTTC
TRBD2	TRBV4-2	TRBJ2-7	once	CASSHMTSGSMLEQYF	TGTGCCAGCAGCCATATGACTAGCGGGAGCATGCTTGAGCAGTACTTC
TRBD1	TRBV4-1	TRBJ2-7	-	CASSHPTGGGYEQYF	TGCGCCAGCAGCCACCCGACAGGGGGCGGGTACGAGCAGTACTTC
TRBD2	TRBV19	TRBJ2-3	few	CASSIGSGRGPDTQYF	TGTGCCAGTAGTATAGGTAGCGGGAGGGGTCCAGATACGCAGTATTTT
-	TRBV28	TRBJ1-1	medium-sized	CASSPALPDTEAFF	TGTGCCAGCAGCCCTGCACTTCCTGACACTGAAGCTTTCTTT
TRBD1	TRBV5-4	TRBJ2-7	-	CASSLDRGISYEQYF	TGTGCCAGCAGCTTGGACAGGGGGATCTCCTACGAGCAGTACTTC
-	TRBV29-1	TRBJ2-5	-	CSVEPTGAGETQYF	TGCAGCGTTGAACCAACAGGGGCGGGGGAGACCCAGTACTTC
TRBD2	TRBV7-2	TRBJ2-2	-	CATLAGEVTGELFF	TGTGCCACCCTAGCGGGAGAGGTCACCGGGGAGCTGTTTTTT
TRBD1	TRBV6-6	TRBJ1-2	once	CASSSDRGIDGYTF	TGTGCCAGCAGTTCCGACAGGGGGATTGATGGCTACACCTTC
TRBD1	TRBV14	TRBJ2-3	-	CASSQLTGDPITDTQYF	TGTGCCAGCAGCCAACTGACAGGGGACCCCATCACAGATACGCAGTATTTT
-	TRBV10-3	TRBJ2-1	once	CAINTKTYNEQFF	TGTGCCATCAATACTAAAACTTACAATGAGCAGTTCTTC
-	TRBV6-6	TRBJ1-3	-	CASRRSGNTIYF	TGTGCCAGCCGACGGTCTGGAAACACCATATATTTT
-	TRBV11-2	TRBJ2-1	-	CASNLASTQGVAAREQFF	TGTGCCAGCAACCTGGCATCAACCCAAGGGGTGGCAGCAAGGGAGCAGTTCTTC
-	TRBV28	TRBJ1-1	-	CASALLGDTEAFF	TGTGCCAGCGCCCTGTTGGGGGACACTGAAGCTTTCTTT